The entry below describes one T cell receptor beta chain. The antigen remains unidentified. Naivety among CD8 cells was defined by CD45RO negativity and positive CCR7 selection, thereby excluding terminally differentiated effector memory CD45RA+ cells. The V end was cut by 3 bases, the J end by 0 bases, with 10 bases between. This CDR3 comprises 15 residues. Germline values: CDR1 WNHNN, CDR2 SYGVQD (reference sequence). Generated by immunoSEQ multiplex PCR, the TCRdb table keeps only in-frame clones and is missing some. The sample records under 2,000,000 clones, 85% to 95% being singletons. The data belong to a study of shared clonotypes between healthy human individuals. Study-wide points: Donors were few, which limited the genetic and exposure-history diversity represented.

This chain uses TRBV10-1 with TRBJ2-3; D is possibly TRBD1 (5 bases). Specimen: naive CD8+ T cells sorted from blood. This TCR came from a young man in good health. This CDR3 is CASSDHDSSTDTQYF. The CDR3 region has the DNA TGCGCCAGCAGTGATCACGACAGCAGCACAGATACGCAGTATTTT.